This TCR beta chain was obtained from a study of blood T cell repertoires in COVID-19. Germline CDR1 is MNHEY and CDR2 is SMNVEV (reference sequence). CDR3 length equals 12 residues. Authors' methods: Estimates of nucleated cell counts were drawn from the amplification of reference gene primers. The data were produced by immunoSEQ multiplex PCR, yet TCRdb's version contains in-frame clones alone and is incomplete. V and J calls plus clone size are reproduced from that table; the DNA served to infer D and trimming. This sample has a few hundred thousand clones, with more than 80% found just once. Participant ages covered about 18 to 89 years across about 25 US areas. Clinical histories supplied by participants themselves formed the basis of cohort assignment. What the recovered Cohort 3 donors had was two negative PCRs, clearance, or symptom resolution.

Sample: PBMCs or T cells enriched from blood (not recorded which). The sequence derives from a middle-aged man who had recovered from COVID-19. J is TRBJ1-6 and V is TRBV27; 10 nucleotides align to TRBD1. Here the CDR3 DNA reads TGTGACTCCGGGACAGGGGTGTCACCCCTCCACTTT. This translates into CDSGTGVSPLHF.